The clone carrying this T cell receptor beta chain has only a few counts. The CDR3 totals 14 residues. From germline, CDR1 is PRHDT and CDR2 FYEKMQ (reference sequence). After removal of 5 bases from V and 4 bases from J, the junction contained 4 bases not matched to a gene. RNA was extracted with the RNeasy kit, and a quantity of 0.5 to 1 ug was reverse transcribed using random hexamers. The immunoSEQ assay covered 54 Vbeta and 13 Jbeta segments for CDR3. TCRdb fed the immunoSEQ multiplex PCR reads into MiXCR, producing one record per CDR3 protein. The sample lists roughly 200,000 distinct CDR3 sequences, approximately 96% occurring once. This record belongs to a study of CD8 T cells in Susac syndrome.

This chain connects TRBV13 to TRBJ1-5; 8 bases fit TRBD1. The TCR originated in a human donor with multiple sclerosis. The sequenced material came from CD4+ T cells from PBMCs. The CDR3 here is CASSQGAGNQPQHF. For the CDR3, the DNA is TGTGCCAGCAGCCAGGGGGCCGGAAATCAGCCCCAGCATTTT.